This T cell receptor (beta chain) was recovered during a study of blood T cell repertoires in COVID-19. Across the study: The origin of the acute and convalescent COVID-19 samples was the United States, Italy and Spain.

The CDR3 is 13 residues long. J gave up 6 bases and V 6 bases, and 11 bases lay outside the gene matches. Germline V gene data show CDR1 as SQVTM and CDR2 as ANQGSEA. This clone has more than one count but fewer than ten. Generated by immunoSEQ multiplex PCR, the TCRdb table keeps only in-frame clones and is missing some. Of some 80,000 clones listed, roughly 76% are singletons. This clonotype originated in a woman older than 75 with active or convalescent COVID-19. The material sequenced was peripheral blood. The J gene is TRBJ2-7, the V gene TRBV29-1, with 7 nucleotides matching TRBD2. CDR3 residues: CSVAVGGFAEQYF. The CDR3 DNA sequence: TGCAGCGTAGCAGTGGGAGGGTTCGCCGAGCAGTACTTC.